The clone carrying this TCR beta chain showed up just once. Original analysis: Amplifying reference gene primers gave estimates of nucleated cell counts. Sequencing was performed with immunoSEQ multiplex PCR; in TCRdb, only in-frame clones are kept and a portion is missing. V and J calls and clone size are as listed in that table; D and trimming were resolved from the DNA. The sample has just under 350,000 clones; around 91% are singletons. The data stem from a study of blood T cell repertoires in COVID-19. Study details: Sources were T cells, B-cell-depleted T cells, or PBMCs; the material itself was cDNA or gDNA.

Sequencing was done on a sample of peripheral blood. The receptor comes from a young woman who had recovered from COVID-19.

The CDR3: CSAVTSGIMRETQYF. The CDR3 region has the DNA TGCAGCGCTGTGACTAGCGGGATTATGCGAGAGACCCAGTACTTC. The V gene is TRBV29-1, the J gene TRBJ2-5; 11 bases are shared with TRBD2. Per the germline V gene, CDR1 is SQVTM and CDR2 is ANQGSEA. Losses at the gene ends were 7 bases for V and 4 bases for J; bases not matched to a gene: 11. The CDR3 sequence is 15 residues long.